This T cell receptor (beta chain) is drawn from a study of CD8 T cells in ankylosing spondylitis. The study, taken as a whole, reports: Ankylosing spondylitis blood appeared to be characterized by a TCR beta motif of 7 to 9 highly homologous variants.

This clonotype has only a few counts. As yet, its antigen is unknown. V was clipped by 3 bases and J by 4 bases; unmatched bases: 8. Germline CDR1 SEHNR, CDR2 FQNEAQ (reference sequence). The CDR3 covers 17 residues. Molecular-barcoded quantitative 5'-RACE produced these TCR beta libraries. TCRdb redid the calling of the 5' RACE reads with MiXCR, one entry per CDR3 protein. The repertoire consists of about 220,000 distinct CDR3 sequences, with roughly 18% occurring once and the leading ten covering 40% to 50%. V gene TRBV7-9 combines with J gene TRBJ2-1, with 11 bases matching TRBD2. The TCR originated in a male donor with ankylosing spondylitis. The sample comprised blood, either unsorted or a sorted T cell fraction (not recorded which). Here the CDR3 DNA reads TGTGCCAGCAGCTTCTTCCTAGCGGGAGGAGGGTACAATGAGCAGTTCTTC. Translating gives CASSFFLAGGGYNEQFF.